In this sample, the clone carrying this TCR beta chain turned up a few times. Its antigen is as yet unknown. The record originates from a study of cytomegalovirus exposure and HLA in healthy donors. PCR amplification relied on 60 Vbeta primers (plus 13 Jbeta primers). TCRdb's copy holds only in-frame clones and misses some; the assay was immunoSEQ multiplex PCR. The data show about 130,000 clones, roughly 8.3% seen once. Trimming took 2 bases from V and 1 from J, leaving 11 bases between them. CDR1 is SNHLY and CDR2 is FYNNEI in the germline V gene. There are 15 residues in the CDR3. Overall study results and limits: In an earlier analysis, about 87% or about 30%: the productive usage of most TCR beta V segments.

This chain links TRBV2 with TRBJ1-1, with D perhaps TRBD1 (6 bases). This sequence originates from a man aged 35-49 years in good health and CMV-seronegative. Sequencing was done on a sample of PBMCs. The CDR3 DNA reads as TGTGCCAGCAGTGAAAGGGGGTTCACGAACACTGAAGCTTTCTTT. The encoded protein is CASSERGFTNTEAFF.